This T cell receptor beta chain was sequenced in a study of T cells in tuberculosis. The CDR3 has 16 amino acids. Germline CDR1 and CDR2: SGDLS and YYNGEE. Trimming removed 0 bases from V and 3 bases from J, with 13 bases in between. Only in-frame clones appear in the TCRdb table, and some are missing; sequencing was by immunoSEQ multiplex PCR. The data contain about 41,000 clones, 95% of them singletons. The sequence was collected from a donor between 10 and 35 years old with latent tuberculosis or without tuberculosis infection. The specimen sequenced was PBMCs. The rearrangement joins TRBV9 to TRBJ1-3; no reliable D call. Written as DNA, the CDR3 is TGTGCCAGCAGCGTAGATCCGGGGAAGAGTGGAAACACCATATATTTT. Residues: CASSVDPGKSGNTIYF.